Listed below are T cell receptor beta chains from one sample, sequenced in a study of blood T cell repertoires in COVID-19. TCRdb keeps only in-frame clones here, not all; method: immunoSEQ multiplex PCR. The data show approximately 150,000 clones, around 89% seen once. Sequencing was carried out using peripheral blood. These TCRs come from a young man with COVID-19, enrolled during active disease. CDR3s include the opening cysteine and the closing phenylalanine or tryptophan. Each record gives: J gene, V gene, CDR3 protein.

TRBJ1-4 | TRBV29-1 | CSVDRGQGNEKLLF
TRBJ2-7 | TRBV7-8 | CASSPGGGVEQYF
TRBJ1-1 | TRBV28 | CASRDRGYTEAFF
TRBJ2-7 | TRBV19 | CASSPFEQYF
TRBJ2-7 | TRBV4-2 | CASSRGVAGDYEQYF
TRBJ2-3 | TRBV6-6 | CASSRQGSGGSTDTQYF
TRBJ2-1 | TRBV7-9 | CASKLSASGNEQFF
TRBJ2-3 | TRBV3-1/TRBV3-2 | CASSQDLGGRGFTDTQYF
TRBJ2-5 | TRBV30 | CAKRRPRLAGREETQYF
TRBJ2-3 | TRBV18 | CASSPANPVYRGKGTDTQYF
TRBJ2-7 | TRBV19 | CASSSEQGSAYEQYF
TRBJ2-7 | TRBV6-1 | CASSEQTRWGNEQYF
TRBJ2-7 | TRBV2 | CASSDDLGGYEQYF
TRBJ2-1 | TRBV28 | CASSLASGGGAGEQFF
TRBJ1-5 | TRBV28 | CASSSGFQPQHF
TRBJ2-5 | TRBV5-6 | CASSRTGPSKTQYF